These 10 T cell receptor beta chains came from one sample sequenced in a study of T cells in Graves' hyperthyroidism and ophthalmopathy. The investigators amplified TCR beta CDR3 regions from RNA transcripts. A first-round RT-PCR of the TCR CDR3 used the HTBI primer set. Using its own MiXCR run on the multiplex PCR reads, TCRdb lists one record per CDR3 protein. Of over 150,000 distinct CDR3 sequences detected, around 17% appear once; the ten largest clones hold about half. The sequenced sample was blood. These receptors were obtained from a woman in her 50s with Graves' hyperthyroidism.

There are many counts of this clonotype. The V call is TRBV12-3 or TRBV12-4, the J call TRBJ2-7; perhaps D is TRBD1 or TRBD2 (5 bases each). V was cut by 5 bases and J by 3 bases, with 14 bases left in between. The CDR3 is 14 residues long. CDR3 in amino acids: CASSLPGRNYEQYF. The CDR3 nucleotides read TGTGCCAGCAGTCTCCCGGGACGAAACTACGAGCAGTACTTC.

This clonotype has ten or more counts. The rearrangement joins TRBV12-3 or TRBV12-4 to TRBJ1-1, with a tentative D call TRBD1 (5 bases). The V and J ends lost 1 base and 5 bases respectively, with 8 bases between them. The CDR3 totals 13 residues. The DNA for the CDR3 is TGTGCCAGCAGTTTAGGGGACGGAACTGAAGCTTTCTTT. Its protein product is CASSLGDGTEAFF.

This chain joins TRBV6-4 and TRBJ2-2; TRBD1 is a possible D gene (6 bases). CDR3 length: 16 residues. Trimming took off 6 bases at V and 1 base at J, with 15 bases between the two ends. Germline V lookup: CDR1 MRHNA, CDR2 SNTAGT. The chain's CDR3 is CASSPLGTQNTGELFF. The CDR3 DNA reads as TGTGCCAGCAGCCCCCTCGGGACACAGAACACCGGGGAGCTGTTTTTT.

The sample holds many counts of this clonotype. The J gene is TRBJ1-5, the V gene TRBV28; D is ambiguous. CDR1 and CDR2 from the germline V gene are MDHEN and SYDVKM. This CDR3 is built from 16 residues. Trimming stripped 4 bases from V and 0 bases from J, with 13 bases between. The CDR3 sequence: CASSWAADYSNQPQHF. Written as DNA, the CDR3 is TGTGCCAGCAGTTGGGCGGCAGACTATAGCAATCAGCCCCAGCATTTT. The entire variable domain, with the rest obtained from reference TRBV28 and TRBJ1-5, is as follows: DVKVTQSSRYLVKRTGEKVFLECVQDMDHENMFWYRQDPGLGLRLIYFSYDVKMKEKGDIPEGYSVSREKKERFSLILESASTNQTSMYLCASSWAADYSNQPQHFGDGTRLSIL.

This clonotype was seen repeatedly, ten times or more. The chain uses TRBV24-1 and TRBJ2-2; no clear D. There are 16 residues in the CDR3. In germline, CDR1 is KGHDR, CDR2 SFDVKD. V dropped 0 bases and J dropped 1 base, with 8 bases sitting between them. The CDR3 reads CATSDLDLKNTGELFF. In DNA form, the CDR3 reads TGTGCCACCAGTGATTTGGACCTCAAGAACACCGGGGAGCTGTTTTTT.

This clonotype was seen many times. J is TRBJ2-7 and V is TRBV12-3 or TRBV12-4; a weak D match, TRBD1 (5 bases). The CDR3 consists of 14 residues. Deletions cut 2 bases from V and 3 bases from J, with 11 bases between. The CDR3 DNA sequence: TGTGCCAGCAGTTTAAAGGGGTTGGGCTACGAGCAGTACTTC. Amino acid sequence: CASSLKGLGYEQYF.

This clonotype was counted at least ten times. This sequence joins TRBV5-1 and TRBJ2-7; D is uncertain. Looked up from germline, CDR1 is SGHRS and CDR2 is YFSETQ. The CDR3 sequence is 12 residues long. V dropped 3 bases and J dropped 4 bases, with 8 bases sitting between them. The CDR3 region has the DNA TGCGCCAGCAGCTCGGAATTTTACGAGCAGTACTTC. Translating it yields CASSSEFYEQYF.

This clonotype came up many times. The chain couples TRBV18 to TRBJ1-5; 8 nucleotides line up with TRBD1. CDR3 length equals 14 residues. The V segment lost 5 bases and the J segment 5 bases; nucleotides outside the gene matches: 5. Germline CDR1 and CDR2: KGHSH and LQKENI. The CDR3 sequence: CASSFGQGDQPQHF. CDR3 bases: TGTGCCAGCTCATTCGGACAGGGCGATCAGCCCCAGCATTTT.

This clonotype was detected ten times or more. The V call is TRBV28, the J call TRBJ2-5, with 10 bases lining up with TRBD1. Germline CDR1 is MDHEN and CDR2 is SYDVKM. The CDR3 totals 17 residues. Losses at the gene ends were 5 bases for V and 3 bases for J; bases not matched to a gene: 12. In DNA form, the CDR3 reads TGTGCCAGCAGTGTTAAACTGACAGGGGGCGGGGAAGAGACCCAGTACTTC. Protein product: CASSVKLTGGGEETQYF.

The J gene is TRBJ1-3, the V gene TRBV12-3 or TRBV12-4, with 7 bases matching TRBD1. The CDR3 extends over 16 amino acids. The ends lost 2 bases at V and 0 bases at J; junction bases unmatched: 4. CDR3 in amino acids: CASSLKGASSGNTIYF. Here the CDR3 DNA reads TGTGCCAGCAGTTTAAAGGGGGCCAGCTCTGGAAACACCATATATTTT.